This passage covers 32 T cell receptor beta chains from one sample sequenced in a study of control samples from healthy donors and cancer patients. The protocol was immunoSEQ multiplex PCR, while the TCRdb copy is restricted to in-frame clones and leaves out a portion. The sample consists of 130,000 to 150,000 clones, 91% of them appearing once. The source material was blood. Receptors were obtained from a young man in good health.

The V gene is TRBV7-9, the J gene TRBJ1-2; TRBD1 is a possible D gene (5 bases). The germline CDR1 and CDR2 sequences are SEHNR and FQNEAQ (reference sequence). Trimming left V 5 bases short and J 2 bases short, with 9 bases between. The CDR3 has 13 amino acids. CDR3 amino acids: CASSQTENYGYTF. CDR3 DNA: TGTGCCAGCAGCCAGACAGAAAACTATGGCTACACCTTC.

V gene TRBV19 combines with J gene TRBJ2-7, with 9 bases lining up with TRBD1. Germline V gene lookup returns CDR1 LNHDA and CDR2 SQIVND (reference sequence). V was pared by 9 bases and J by 4 bases, with 4 bases of the junction left unmatched. The CDR3 contains 12 residues. The DNA for the CDR3 is TGTGCCAGCACGGGACAGGGTTACGAGCAGTACTTC. Translation: CASTGQGYEQYF.

This chain connects TRBV28 to TRBJ1-2; the match to TRBD1 covers 7 bases. The CDR3 covers 18 residues. V gave up 4 bases and J gave up 1 base; unmatched junction bases: 15. The V gene's germline CDR1 is MDHEN and CDR2 SYDVKM. DNA for the CDR3: TGTGCCAGCAGTTCCCCTATTATAAGGACAGGCCTTAACTATGGCTACACCTTC. Its protein product is CASSSPIIRTGLNYGYTF.

The table lists this clone with a count of one. The rearrangement joins TRBV5-1 to TRBJ1-4; 8 bases agree with TRBD1. Germline loops: CDR1 SGHRS, CDR2 YFSETQ. The CDR3 sequence is 18 residues long. With 0 bases clipped from V and 7 bases from J, the junction kept 14 bases outside the gene matches. CDR3 bases: TGCGCCAGCAGCTTGGTGGCAGGGGGCTTCCGGGGTGGTGAAAAACTGTTTTTT. It is translated as CASSLVAGGFRGGEKLFF.

The chain has TRBV7-3 and TRBJ1-1; 7 bases are a match to TRBD1. The CDR3 runs 14 residues. With V trimmed by 6 bases and J by 3 bases, 7 bases remained unmatched. Per germline, CDR1 SGHTA and CDR2 FQGTGA. The CDR3 sequence: CASRNTGEDTEAFF. The CDR3 bases are TGTGCCAGCAGAAACACAGGGGAGGACACTGAAGCTTTCTTT.

The V and J genes are TRBV7-2 and TRBJ2-7, with 9 positions matching TRBD2. Trimming took 5 bases from V and 6 from J; bases not matched to a gene: 17. CDR3 length: 17 amino acids. Germline V gene sequence: CDR1 SGHTA, CDR2 FQGNSA. CDR3 region: CASSLQLAGVIPLEQYF. In DNA, the CDR3 is TGTGCCAGCAGCCTCCAACTAGCGGGTGTGATCCCTCTCGAGCAGTACTTC.

For this clone: The junction differs from germline at one of its ends, possibly a read error. This rearrangement joins TRBV10-3 to TRBJ2-7, with 9 bases aligning to TRBD2. The CDR3 runs to 15 residues. CDR1 and CDR2 from the germline V gene are ENHRY and SYGVKD. The CDR3 here is CASSDNAGGPGEQYF. CDR3 DNA: TGTGCCAGCAGTGATAACGCGGGGGGGCCGGGGGAGCAGTACTTC.

The J gene is TRBJ1-2, the V gene TRBV6-5; TRBD1 agrees at 12 bases. This CDR3 is 14 amino acids long. The junction had 2 bases not matched to a gene; V was cut back by 6 bases and J by 3 bases. In germline, CDR1 is MNHEY, CDR2 SVGAGI. CDR3 sequence reads: CASRGQGAYYGYTF. CDR3 nucleotides: TGTGCCAGCAGGGGACAGGGGGCGTACTATGGCTACACCTTC.

The CDR3 region has the DNA TGCAGCGTTGAAGATTGGACTTCCTCCTACAATGAGCAGTTCTTC. Its translation is CSVEDWTSSYNEQFF. The chain combines TRBV29-1 with TRBJ2-1, with a weak D call TRBD2 (5 bases). Trimming removed 0 bases at V and 0 bases at J, with 9 bases between. CDR3 length equals 15 residues. Germline CDR1 reads SQVTM; CDR2 reads ANQGSEA.

The chain carries TRBV5-6 and TRBJ2-3, with D uncertain. The CDR3 is made up of 13 amino acids. V lost 5 bases to trimming and J lost 1 base, with 8 bases between them. CDR1 and CDR2 (germline): SGHDT, YYEEEE. CDR3 sequence reads: CASRPIGTDTQYF. Written as DNA, the CDR3 is TGTGCCAGCAGGCCCATAGGCACAGATACGCAGTATTTT.

The chain is built from TRBV4-1 and TRBJ1-5, with unresolved D. CDR3 size: 15 residues. From germline, CDR1 is MGHRA and CDR2 YSYEKL. V was cut by 4 bases and J by 0 bases, with 10 bases left in between. CDR3 DNA: TGCGCCAGCAGCCCGACCGAAGATAGCAATCAGCCCCAGCATTTT. Translation: CASSPTEDSNQPQHF.

The chain links TRBV28 to TRBJ2-3; D remains unclear. Trimming shortened V by 5 bases and J by 2 bases, and 5 bases separated the two germline ends. Germline CDR1 and CDR2: MDHEN and SYDVKM. CDR3 length equals 12 residues. The CDR3 DNA sequence: TGTGCCAGCAGTAAGGACACAGATACGCAGTATTTT. It yields the protein CASSKDTDTQYF.

V is TRBV19 and J is TRBJ2-7; D unclear. Trimming shortened V by 4 bases and J by 4 bases, and 11 bases separated the two germline ends. CDR1 is LNHDA and CDR2 is SQIVND in the germline V gene (reference sequence). CDR3 length: 13 amino acids. The chain's CDR3 is CASSTDISYEQYF. CDR3 sequence (DNA): TGTGCCAGTAGTACTGACATCTCTTACGAGCAGTACTTC.

The chain joins TRBV7-6 to TRBJ2-4, with TRBD2 matching over 8 bases. The CDR3 has 16 amino acids. Losses at the gene ends were 1 base for V and 4 bases for J; bases not matched to a gene: 6. Germline CDR1 SGHVS, CDR2 FNYEAQ. CDR3 sequence reads: CASSLDGGAGKNIQYF. The DNA for the CDR3 is TGTGCCAGCAGCTTAGACGGGGGGGCCGGAAAAAACATTCAGTACTTC.

The rearrangement links TRBV7-2 to TRBJ2-7; the D is unclear. The V gene lost 5 bases and the J gene lost 1 base, with 6 bases spanning the gap. This CDR3 comprises 12 residues. Germline loops: CDR1 SGHTA, CDR2 FQGNSA. The CDR3 spells CASSLTSYEQYF. CDR3 DNA: TGTGCCAGCAGCCTAACGTCCTACGAGCAGTACTTC.

The chain recombines TRBV4-2 with TRBJ2-5, with 9 bases that match TRBD2. There are 19 residues in the CDR3. V dropped 1 base and J dropped 0; count of bases not matched to a gene: 12. Germline CDR1 and CDR2: LGHNA and YNFKEQ. In DNA, the CDR3 is TGTGCCAGCAGCCAAGGTTTGGGCGGGGGGGTCGGTAACCAAGAGACCCAGTACTTC. This translates into CASSQGLGGGVGNQETQYF.

The genes are TRBV7-2 and TRBJ2-7; D tentatively reads TRBD1 or TRBD2 (6 bases each). This CDR3 has 12 residues. V lost 5 bases and J lost 4, with 9 bases in between. CDR1 SGHTA and CDR2 FQGNSA come from the germline V gene. The DNA for the CDR3 is TGTGCCAGCAGCACAGGGACTTACGAGCAGTACTTC. Translated, it gives CASSTGTYEQYF.

The chain joins TRBV11-2 to TRBJ1-1; tentative D call: TRBD1 (5 bases). CDR1 is SGHAT, CDR2 FQNNGV, per germline. The CDR3 contains 13 residues. Trimming left V 5 bases short and J 1 base short, with 8 bases between. The CDR3, as DNA: TGTGCCAGCAGCCCTGGGGGGAACACTGAAGCTTTCTTT. As protein: CASSPGGNTEAFF.

The V and J genes are TRBV9 and TRBJ1-5, with D perhaps TRBD1 (5 bases). V was pared by 3 bases and J by 7 bases, with 17 bases between. Germline V CDR1 and CDR2: SGDLS, YYNGEE. The CDR3 is 15 amino acids. CDR3 coding DNA: TGTGCCAGCAGCGCATACGGCAGGGCGGAGCAGCCCCAGCATTTT. As protein: CASSAYGRAEQPQHF.

The chain employs TRBV7-9 and TRBJ1-2; D ambiguous. Trimming took 1 base from V and 8 from J, leaving 17 bases between them. This CDR3 has 15 residues. Germline values: CDR1 SEHNR, CDR2 FQNEAQ (reference sequence). CDR3 loop: CASSLEFHSWRGYTF. The CDR3 DNA sequence: TGTGCCAGCAGCTTAGAGTTCCACAGCTGGAGGGGCTACACCTTC.

This clone was found once. The chain uses TRBV15 and TRBJ2-2, with unresolved D. The CDR3 runs 16 residues. The V gene's germline CDR1 is LNHNV and CDR2 YYDKDF (reference sequence). The V end lost 0 bases, the J end lost 6 bases, and 14 bases lay between the germline ends. CDR3 bases: TGTGCCACCAGCAGAGATTTGATAGTTAATGCCGGGGAGCTGTTTTTT. Its protein product is CATSRDLIVNAGELFF.

This chain connects TRBV5-4 to TRBJ2-7, with D perhaps matching TRBD1 (7 bases). Trimming left V 3 bases short and J 2 bases short, with 12 bases between. The CDR3 contains 14 residues. Germline-derived CDR1 and CDR2 are SGHNT and YYREEE (reference sequence). The CDR3 loop reads CASSWRDRAYEQYF. The CDR3 DNA follows: TGTGCCAGCAGCTGGAGGGACAGAGCCTACGAGCAGTACTTC.

This rearrangement joins TRBV27 to TRBJ1-4; 10 bases align to TRBD1. There are 14 residues in the CDR3. Trimming removed 4 bases from V and 8 bases from J; junction bases left unmatched: 4. Germline V lookup: CDR1 MNHEY, CDR2 SMNVEV (reference sequence). In nucleotides, the CDR3 is TGTGCCAGCAGTTCGGACAGGGGGGGAGAAAAACTGTTTTTT. It codes for CASSSDRGGEKLFF.

This chain connects TRBV5-8 to TRBJ2-1; the D is unclear. Germline lookup yields CDR1 SGHTS and CDR2 YDEGEE. V was clipped by 4 bases and J by 7 bases, with 15 bases between them. The CDR3 runs 14 residues. CDR3 coding DNA: TGTGCCAGCAGCCTGGGTGGTGGGCGGAATGAGCAGTTCTTC. Translating it yields CASSLGGGRNEQFF. The full variable domain, completed using reference TRBV5-8 and TRBJ2-1, is EAGVTQSPTHLIKTRGQQATLRCSPISGHTSVYWYQQALGLGLQFLLWYDEGEERNRGNFPPRFSGRQFPNYSSELNVNALELEDSALYLCASSLGGGRNEQFFGPGTRLTVL.

The chain uses TRBV28 and TRBJ1-3; D is perhaps TRBD1 (5 bases). Trimming left V 3 bases short and J 7 bases short, with 13 bases between. The germline CDR1 and CDR2 sequences are MDHEN and SYDVKM. The CDR3 sequence is 14 residues long. CDR3 nucleotides: TGTGCCAGCAGTTTGGGACGCAGCATGAACACCATATATTTT. This encodes CASSLGRSMNTIYF.

The chain links TRBV6-5 to TRBJ2-7, with 9 bases aligning to TRBD2. The germline gives CDR1 MNHEY, CDR2 SVGAGI. Trimming cost V 2 bases and J 6 bases; bases outside gene matches: 8. This CDR3 is built from 15 residues. The CDR3 sequence: CASSYQRRGGGEQYF. As DNA, the CDR3 is TGTGCCAGCAGTTACCAACGGCGGGGGGGCGGCGAGCAGTACTTC.

V is TRBV4-1 and J is TRBJ1-1; D unresolved. The CDR3 runs 14 residues. V was shortened by 2 bases and J by 5 bases, with 12 bases between the two germline ends. Germline-derived CDR1 and CDR2 are MGHRA and YSYEKL. The CDR3 loop is CASSQSELGTEAFF. CDR3 DNA: TGCGCCAGCAGCCAATCTGAACTGGGGACTGAAGCTTTCTTT.

This chain joins TRBV25-1 and TRBJ1-6, with TRBD1 matching over 7 bases. Germline V gives CDR1 MGHDK, CDR2 SYGVNS. J gave up 1 base and V 4 bases, and 1 base lay outside the gene matches. The CDR3 runs 15 residues. Here the CDR3 DNA reads TGTGCCAGCAGTGGGGACAGATCCTATAATTCACCCCTCCACTTT. Its translation: CASSGDRSYNSPLHF. Full variable domain (remainder filled in from reference TRBV25-1 and TRBJ1-6): EADIYQTPRYLVIGTGKKITLECSQTMGHDKMYWYQQDPGMELHLIHYSYGVNSTEKGDLSSESTVSRIRTEHFPLTLESARPSHTSQYLCASSGDRSYNSPLHFGNGTRLTVT.

The chain is built from TRBV7-8 and TRBJ1-5; the match to TRBD1 covers 11 bases. V was pared by 6 bases and J by 7 bases, with 5 bases of the junction left unmatched. The CDR3 is 14 amino acids. CDR1 is SGHVS and CDR2 is FQNEAQ in the germline V gene. The CDR3 protein is CASRPGTGGQPQHF. CDR3 coding DNA: TGTGCCAGCAGGCCCGGGACAGGGGGACAGCCCCAGCATTTT. Using reference TRBV7-8 and TRBJ1-5 for the parts outside the CDR3, the full variable domain is GAGVSQSPRYKVAKRGQDVALRCDPISGHVSLFWYQQALGQGPEFLTYFQNEAQLDKSGLPSDRFFAERPEGSVSTLKIQRTQQEDSAVYLCASRPGTGGQPQHFGDGTRLSIL.

The rearrangement links TRBV9 to TRBJ2-1; D perhaps matches TRBD2 (6 bases). The V end was cut by 7 bases, the J end by 0 bases, with 14 bases between. Germline V gives CDR1 SGDLS, CDR2 YYNGEE. The CDR3 has 15 amino acids. DNA for the CDR3: TGTGCCAGCGGGGGACTCGGTAGCTCCTACAATGAGCAGTTCTTC. Protein sequence: CASGGLGSSYNEQFF.

This clone was seen more than once but under ten times. The chain has TRBV2 and TRBJ2-7, with D uncertain. Trimming removed 2 bases at V and 3 bases at J, with 8 bases between. Germline V gene data show CDR1 as SNHLY and CDR2 as FYNNEI. The CDR3 is 13 residues long. The CDR3 reads CASSELAHYEQYF. The CDR3 DNA reads as TGTGCCAGCAGTGAATTGGCTCACTACGAGCAGTACTTC.

In regard to this clone: A junction boundary mismatches the germline segment, possibly from a read error. The chain links TRBV9 to TRBJ1-2, with 7 positions matching TRBD1. The CDR3 is 13 residues long. CDR1 is SGDLS, CDR2 YYNGEE, per germline. Here the CDR3 reads CASSVATGRDRYF. Written as DNA, the CDR3 is TGTGCCAGCAGCGTAGCTACGGGGAGGGACAGATACTTC.